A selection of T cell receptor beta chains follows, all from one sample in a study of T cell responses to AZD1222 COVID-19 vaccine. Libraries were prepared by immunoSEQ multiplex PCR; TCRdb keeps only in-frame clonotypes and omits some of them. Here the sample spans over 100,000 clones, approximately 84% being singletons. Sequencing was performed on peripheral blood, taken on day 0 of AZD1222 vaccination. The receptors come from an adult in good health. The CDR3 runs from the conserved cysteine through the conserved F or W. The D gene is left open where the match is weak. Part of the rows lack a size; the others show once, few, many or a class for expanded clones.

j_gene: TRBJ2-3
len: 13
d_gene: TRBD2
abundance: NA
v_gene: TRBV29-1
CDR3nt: TGCAGCGTGTTGAAGCGGGACACAGATACGCAGTATTTT
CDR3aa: CSVLKRDTDTQYF

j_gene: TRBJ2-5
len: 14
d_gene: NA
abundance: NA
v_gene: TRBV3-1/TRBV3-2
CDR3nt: TGTGCCAGCAGCCAACGACACGCCCAAGAGACCCAGTACTTC
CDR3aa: CASSQRHAQETQYF

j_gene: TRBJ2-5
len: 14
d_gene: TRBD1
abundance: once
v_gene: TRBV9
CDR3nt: TGTGCCAGCAGCGTAGGTGAGGGGGCGGCAGCCCAGTACTTC
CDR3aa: CASSVGEGAAAQYF

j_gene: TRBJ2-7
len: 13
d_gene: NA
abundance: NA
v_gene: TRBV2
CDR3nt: TGTGCCAGCAGTGAACAGGGAGCGTACGAGCAGTACTTC
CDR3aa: CASSEQGAYEQYF

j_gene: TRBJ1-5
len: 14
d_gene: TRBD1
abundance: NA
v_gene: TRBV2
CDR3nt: TGTGCCAGCAGGGGGACAGGGCCGGGCCAGCCCCAGCATTTT
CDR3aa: CASRGTGPGQPQHF

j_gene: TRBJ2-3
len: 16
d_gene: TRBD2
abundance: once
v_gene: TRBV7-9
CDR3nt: TGTGCCAGCAGCTCAGGGACTAGCGGGAGGGCAGATACGCAGTATTTT
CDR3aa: CASSSGTSGRADTQYF

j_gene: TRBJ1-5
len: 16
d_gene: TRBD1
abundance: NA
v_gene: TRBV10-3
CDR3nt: TGTGCCATCAGGGCCGGGACAGGCGAAGGGAATCAGCCCCAGCATTTT
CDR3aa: CAIRAGTGEGNQPQHF

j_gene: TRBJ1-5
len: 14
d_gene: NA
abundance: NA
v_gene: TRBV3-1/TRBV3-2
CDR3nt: TGTGCCAGCAGCCAAGGTCTCAACAATCAGCCCCAGCATTTT
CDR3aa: CASSQGLNNQPQHF

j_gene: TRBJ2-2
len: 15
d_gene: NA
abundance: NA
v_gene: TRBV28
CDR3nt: TGTGCCAGCACCTCCCCGGGACGGAGGACCGGGGAGCTGTTTTTT
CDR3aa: CASTSPGRRTGELFF

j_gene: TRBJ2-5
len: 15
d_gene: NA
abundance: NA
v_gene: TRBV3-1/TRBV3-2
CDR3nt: TGTGCCAGCAGCTCCATAAGACGCGCCCAAGAGACCCAGTACTTC
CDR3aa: CASSSIRRAQETQYF

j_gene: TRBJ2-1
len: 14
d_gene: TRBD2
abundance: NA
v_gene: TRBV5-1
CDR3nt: TGCGCCAGCAGCTCGAACCTAGCGGGGAATGAGCAGTTCTTC
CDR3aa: CASSSNLAGNEQFF

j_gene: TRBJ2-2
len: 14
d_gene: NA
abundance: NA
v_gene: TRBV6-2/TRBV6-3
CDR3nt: TGTGCCAGCGGCCCTAGCGCTAACACCGGGGAGCTGTTTTTT
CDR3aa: CASGPSANTGELFF

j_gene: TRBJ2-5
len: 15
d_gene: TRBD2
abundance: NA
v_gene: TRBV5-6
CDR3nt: TGTGCCAGCAGCCAGGGACTAGCGGGCCAAGAGACCCAGTACTTC
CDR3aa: CASSQGLAGQETQYF

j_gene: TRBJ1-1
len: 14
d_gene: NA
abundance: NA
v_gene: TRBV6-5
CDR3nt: TGTGCCAGCAGTTCCCCCGTTCGACCCACTGAAGCTTTCTTT
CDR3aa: CASSSPVRPTEAFF

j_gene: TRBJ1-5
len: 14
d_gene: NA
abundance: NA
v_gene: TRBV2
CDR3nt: TGTGCCAGCGGGGGCGATGGCAGCAATCAGCCCCAGCATTTT
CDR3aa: CASGGDGSNQPQHF

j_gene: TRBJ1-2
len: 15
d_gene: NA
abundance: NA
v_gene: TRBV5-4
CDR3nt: TGTGCCAGCAGCTTAGTAGGGGTCGCGAACTATGGCTACACCTTC
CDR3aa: CASSLVGVANYGYTF